The sequence of this T cell receptor beta chain was determined in a study of T cells after yellow fever vaccination. TCRdb reprocessed the 5' RACE reads with MiXCR, giving one entry per CDR3 protein. The table has about 320,000 distinct CDR3 sequences, 9.5% to 12% seen once. V was shortened by 5 bases and J by 4 bases, with 14 bases between the two germline ends. Germline values: CDR1 MDHEN, CDR2 SYDVKM. This CDR3 has 14 amino acids. The sample here was CD4+ T cells sorted from PBMCs, taken 45 days after the yellow fever booster vaccination. The chain is built from TRBV28 and TRBJ1-2, with D perhaps matching TRBD1 (6 bases). This TCR was recovered from a man aged 18 to 35 who received the YFV17D yellow fever vaccine. The CDR3 sequence: CASSLRTDLYGYTF. The CDR3 nucleotides are TGTGCCAGCAGTCTCCGGACAGACCTCTATGGCTACACCTTC.